This entry is about one T cell receptor (beta chain). Its matching antigen is unknown. The sample is drawn from a study of blood T cells in healthy people across ages. Primed by a sample-barcoded 5' primer and a J-beta primer mix, a second PCR proceeded for about 6 to 11 cycles. From the 5' RACE reads, TCRdb called clonotypes with MiXCR, one entry per CDR3 protein. The data hold hundreds of thousands of distinct CDR3 sequences, with about 30% observed a single time. From germline, CDR1 is DFQATT and CDR2 SNEGSKA (reference sequence). The V and J ends lost 6 bases and 8 bases, in that order; junction bases with no gene match: 14. The length of the CDR3 is 15 residues. A minimum of 5 micrograms of total RNA was extracted per sample. General study results and limits: TCR beta diversity per million T cells fell roughly linearly with age.

The material sequenced was blood. V and J are TRBV20-1 and TRBJ1-5; 9 bases match TRBD1. The TCR sequence derives from a woman at least 80 years old in good health. The CDR3 loop reads CSARTGDRHGEPQHF. Here the CDR3 DNA reads TGCAGTGCGAGGACAGGGGACCGCCATGGGGAGCCCCAGCATTTT.